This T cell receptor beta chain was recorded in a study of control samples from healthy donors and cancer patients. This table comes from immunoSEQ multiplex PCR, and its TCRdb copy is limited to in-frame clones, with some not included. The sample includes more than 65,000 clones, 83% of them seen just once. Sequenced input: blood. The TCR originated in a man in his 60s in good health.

In nucleotides, the CDR3 is TGTGCCAGCAGTGATGGGACCTACTACGAGCAGTACTTC. Translating gives CASSDGTYYEQYF. V and J are TRBV5-6 and TRBJ2-7; the D call may be TRBD1 or TRBD2 (5 bases each). The CDR3 consists of 13 residues. V dropped 5 bases and J dropped 3 bases, with 12 bases sitting between them. CDR1 SGHDT and CDR2 YYEEEE come from the germline V gene.